Detailed here is one T cell receptor beta chain. This entry belongs to a study of T cell responses to AZD1222 COVID-19 vaccine. Some clones are missing from TCRdb's copy, which holds only in-frame ones; the method was immunoSEQ multiplex PCR. The sample carries some 53,000 clones, roughly 87% recorded once. This sequence originates from an adult who received the AZD1222 COVID-19 vaccine. The material sequenced was peripheral blood, taken 28 days after the second AZD1222 dose.

The CDR3 DNA is TGTGCCAGCAGCTTAGCGCGGGTACTAGCGGGTGTGAACGAGCAGTACTTC. This encodes CASSLARVLAGVNEQYF. This chain connects TRBV7-2 to TRBJ2-7; 9 nucleotides agree with TRBD2. J gave up 5 bases and V 0 bases, and 11 bases lay outside the gene matches. The CDR3 covers 17 residues. Germline CDR1 is SGHTA and CDR2 is FQGNSA. Together with reference TRBV7-2 and TRBJ2-7, the CDR3 gives the full variable domain: GAGVSQSPSNKVTEKGKDVELRCDPISGHTALYWYRQSLGQGLEFLIYFQGNSAPDKSGLPSDRFSAERTGGSVSTLTIQRTQQEDSAVYLCASSLARVLAGVNEQYFGPGTRLTVT.